This paragraph covers one T cell receptor (beta chain) sequence. No antigen is known for it. The data originate from a study of T cell responses to AZD1222 COVID-19 vaccine. Study overall: Second doses that came at about 4 or about 12 weeks were put together. General observations from the study: There were mostly white British donors and more females than males, and clonal diversity was possibly underestimated. Vaccine-associated CD4 TCRs spanned spike, dominant at 160-218 and 743-854.

Clones were sequenced by immunoSEQ multiplex PCR, and TCRdb holds only the in-frame ones, with some missing. The sample lists some 130,000 clones, around nine tenths occurring once. The germline CDR1 and CDR2 sequences are SGHTA and FQGTGA. J lost 2 bases, V lost 4 bases, and 3 bases had no gene match. This CDR3 spans 14 amino acids. This chain links TRBV7-3 with TRBJ1-1; 8 bases match TRBD1. This TCR derives from an adult in good health. This specimen was peripheral blood, taken on day 0 of AZD1222 vaccination. Here the CDR3 DNA reads TGTGCCAGCAGCTCCTCAGGGGGCAACACTGAAGCTTTCTTT. The encoded protein is CASSSSGGNTEAFF. The whole variable domain, filled in from reference TRBV7-3 and TRBJ1-1, reads GAGVSQTPSNKVTEKGKYVELRCDPISGHTALYWYRQSLGQGPEFLIYFQGTGAADDSGLPNDRFFAVRPEGSVSTLKIQRTERGDSAVYLCASSSSGGNTEAFFGQGTRLTVV.